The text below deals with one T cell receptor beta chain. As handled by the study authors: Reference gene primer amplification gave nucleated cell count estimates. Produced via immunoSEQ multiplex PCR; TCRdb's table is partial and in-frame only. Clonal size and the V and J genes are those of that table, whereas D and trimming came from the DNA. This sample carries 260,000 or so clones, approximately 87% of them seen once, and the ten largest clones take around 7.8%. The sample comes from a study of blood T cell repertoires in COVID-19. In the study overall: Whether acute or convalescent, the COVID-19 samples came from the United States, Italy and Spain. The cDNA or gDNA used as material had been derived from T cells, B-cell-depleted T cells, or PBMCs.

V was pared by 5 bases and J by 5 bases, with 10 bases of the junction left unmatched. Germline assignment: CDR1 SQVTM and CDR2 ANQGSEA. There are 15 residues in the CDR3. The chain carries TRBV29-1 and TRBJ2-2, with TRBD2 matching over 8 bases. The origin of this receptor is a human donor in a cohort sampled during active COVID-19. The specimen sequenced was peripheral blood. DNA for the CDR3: TGCAGCGTTAGCCCCGGACTAGCCCCTACCGGGGAGCTGTTTTTT. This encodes CSVSPGLAPTGELFF.